These 17 T cell receptor beta chains were all obtained from the same sample, sequenced in a study of cytomegalovirus exposure and HLA in healthy donors. 60 Vbeta and 13 Jbeta primers were used in PCR. Produced via immunoSEQ multiplex PCR; TCRdb's table is partial and in-frame only. The repertoire consists of about 110,000 clones, with 75% to 85% occurring once and the leading ten covering 2% to 2.5%. Sequenced: PBMCs. All receptors come from a man in his thirties or forties in good health and CMV-seronegative.

In its sample, this clone was seen a few times. This rearrangement joins TRBV28 to TRBJ2-1, with 9 bases identical to TRBD1. This CDR3 spans 14 amino acids. J was trimmed by 6 bases and V by 2 bases; bases with no gene match: 2. Germline CDR1 and CDR2: MDHEN and SYDVKM. CDR3 in DNA: TGTGCCAGCAGTTTAGGGACAGGGTTCAATGAGCAGTTCTTC. This sequence encodes CASSLGTGFNEQFF.

This sequence joins TRBV6-5 and TRBJ1-3; a weak D match, TRBD1 (5 bases). Deletions cut 10 bases from V and 7 bases from J, with 14 bases between. The germline V gene encodes CDR1 MNHEY and CDR2 SVGAGI. The CDR3 is made up of 12 amino acids. The chain's CDR3 is CATRGTWNTIYF. In nucleotides, the CDR3 is TGTGCCACCCGAGGGACTTGGAACACCATATATTTT.

This chain connects TRBV28 to TRBJ1-5, with D possibly being TRBD1 (5 bases). Trimming took 4 bases from V and 1 from J, leaving 29 bases between them. Germline CDR1 reads MDHEN; CDR2 reads SYDVKM. The CDR3 sequence is 21 residues long. The CDR3, as DNA: TGTGCCAGCAGTTCCGTCCAATTTTGGGATGGACAAATTGGGAGCAATCAGCCCCAGCATTTT. It translates to CASSSVQFWDGQIGSNQPQHF.

In this sample, this clone turned up once. The chain combines TRBV28 with TRBJ1-2; D perhaps matches TRBD1 (5 bases). Trimming took 5 bases from V and 8 from J, leaving 21 bases between them. Germline CDR1 reads MDHEN; CDR2 reads SYDVKM. This CDR3 contains 15 residues. This CDR3 reads CASSTGGRLGQGYTF. CDR3 DNA: TGTGCCAGCAGTACGGGGGGGAGGCTGGGGCAGGGCTACACCTTC.

The V gene is TRBV19, the J gene TRBJ1-3; D is undetermined. Trimming took off 7 bases at V and 7 bases at J, with 8 bases between the two ends. Germline V gene data show CDR1 as LNHDA and CDR2 as SQIVND (reference sequence). The CDR3 loop spans 11 amino acids. In DNA form, the CDR3 reads TGTGCCAGTACCATGGCCAACACCATATATTTT. Translation: CASTMANTIYF.

This chain uses TRBV19 with TRBJ1-1; 8 bases map to TRBD1. The V gene end was trimmed by 3 bases and the J gene end by 11 bases; junction bases not matched to a gene: 17. The CDR3 covers 16 residues. CDR1 is LNHDA and CDR2 is SQIVND in the germline V gene (reference sequence). CDR3 coding DNA: TGTGCCAGTAGTATCCGGGACAGGCATGCGACGGAAGAGGCTTTCTTT. Its translation: CASSIRDRHATEEAFF.

The chain employs TRBV27 and TRBJ1-1; 12 nucleotides agree with TRBD1. Germline V gene sequence: CDR1 MNHEY, CDR2 SMNVEV (reference sequence). This CDR3 region has 16 residues. J lost 4 bases, V lost 4 bases, and 7 bases had no gene match. The CDR3 loop reads CASSSTRDRGPTEAFF. The CDR3 bases are TGTGCCAGCAGTTCTACTCGGGACAGGGGGCCCACTGAAGCTTTCTTT.

The CDR3 coding sequence is TGTGCCAGCAGCCAAGAGGCGGCCCCGCAAGAGACCCAGTACTTC. Translated, it gives CASSQEAAPQETQYF. V and J are TRBV4-2 and TRBJ2-5; D is uncertain. With 0 bases removed from V and 2 bases from J, the gap between germline ends came to 10 bases. CDR3 size: 15 residues. In germline, CDR1 is LGHNA, CDR2 YNFKEQ.

The chain employs TRBV10-3 and TRBJ2-1; no definite D call. Trimming took off 0 bases at V and 2 bases at J, with 14 bases between the two ends. The CDR3 extends over 17 amino acids. Germline loops: CDR1 ENHRY, CDR2 SYGVKD. CDR3 protein: CAISESVRSTPYNEQFF. The CDR3 DNA is TGTGCCATCAGTGAGTCGGTGCGGTCGACGCCCTACAATGAGCAGTTCTTC.

The chain recombines TRBV6-5 with TRBJ2-5; D is perhaps TRBD1 (6 bases). The length of the CDR3 is 16 residues. Between the trimmed V and J ends, which lost 0 bases and 5 bases, there was a span of 16 bases. Germline V gives CDR1 MNHEY, CDR2 SVGAGI. CDR3 in amino acids: CASSYSQGLLGETQYF. CDR3 DNA: TGTGCCAGCAGTTACTCCCAGGGGCTTCTAGGCGAGACCCAGTACTTC.

The chain has TRBV6-6 and TRBJ1-2; 9 bases are shared with TRBD1. This CDR3 is built from 11 residues. Germline CDR1 is MNHNY and CDR2 is SVGAGI (reference sequence). J lost 7 bases, V lost 6 bases, and 0 bases had no gene match. CDR3 in amino acids: CASRTGGGYTF. The DNA for the CDR3 is TGTGCCAGCAGGACAGGGGGTGGCTACACCTTC.

V and J are TRBV18 and TRBJ1-2, with D possibly TRBD1 on 5 matching bases. V was trimmed by 1 base and J by 6 bases, leaving 9 bases between them. The V gene's germline CDR1 is KGHSH and CDR2 LQKENI. The CDR3 totals 13 residues. CDR3 loop: CASSPRREDGYTF. Written as DNA, the CDR3 is TGTGCCAGCTCACCACGCAGGGAGGATGGCTACACCTTC.

The V and J genes are TRBV5-3 and TRBJ2-5; D is perhaps TRBD2 (6 bases). TRBV5-3 qualifies as an ORF whose function is uncertain. CDR3 length: 14 amino acids. The V end was cut by 3 bases, the J end by 9 bases, with 18 bases between. The DNA of the CDR3 is TGTGCCAGAAGCTGGGGGGATCCCCGGAGGTCCCAGTACTTC. Translation gives CARSWGDPRRSQYF.

Written as DNA, the CDR3 is TGTGCCACCCGGCGAGGGCTGGGTGAAAAACTGTTTTTT. Residues: CATRRGLGEKLFF. The chain employs TRBV15 and TRBJ1-4; D ambiguous. The V end lost 8 bases, the J end lost 7 bases, and 14 bases lay between the germline ends. This CDR3 comprises 13 residues. Germline V gene lookup returns CDR1 LNHNV and CDR2 YYDKDF (reference sequence).

V gene TRBV10-3 combines with J gene TRBJ2-3, with 12 bases lining up with TRBD2. After removal of 11 bases from V and 1 base from J, the junction contained 13 bases not matched to a gene. CDR3 length: 17 residues. Germline lookup yields CDR1 ENHRY and CDR2 SYGVKD. The CDR3 here is CAAGGLAGGLGTDTQYF. Written as DNA, the CDR3 is TGTGCCGCGGGGGGGCTAGCGGGAGGGCTCGGCACAGATACGCAGTATTTT.

The J gene is TRBJ1-2, the V gene TRBV5-6; D perhaps matches TRBD1 (6 bases). The germline gives CDR1 SGHDT, CDR2 YYEEEE. V lost 5 bases and J 5 bases, leaving 10 bases between the germline ends. The CDR3 is 12 residues long. Here the CDR3 reads CASSSTGYGYTF. The CDR3 DNA is TGTGCCAGCAGTTCTACAGGGTATGGCTACACCTTC.

This chain joins TRBV29-1 and TRBJ2-1, with D tentatively TRBD2 (6 bases). Trimming stripped 7 bases from V and 3 bases from J, with 16 bases between. Per the germline V gene, CDR1 is SQVTM and CDR2 is ANQGSEA. The CDR3 consists of 14 residues. The CDR3 sequence: CSGCPGENYNEQFF. The CDR3 bases are TGCAGCGGTTGCCCGGGGGAAAACTACAATGAGCAGTTCTTC.